Presented here are 32 T cell receptor beta chains from one specimen sequenced in a study of T cell responses to AZD1222 COVID-19 vaccine. Assay used: immunoSEQ multiplex PCR; TCRdb lists only in-frame clones, some missing. Of 80,000 to 95,000 clones in the sample, around nine tenths are singletons; the top ten hold 2.8%. Source: peripheral blood, taken on day 0 of MenACWY control vaccination. Receptors were obtained from an adult in good health.

V is TRBV9 and J is TRBJ2-2; 12 nucleotides match TRBD2. With 0 bases clipped from V and 7 bases from J, the junction kept 13 bases outside the gene matches. Germline assignment: CDR1 SGDLS and CDR2 YYNGEE. The CDR3 has 19 amino acids. The CDR3, as DNA: TGTGCCAGCAGCGTAGCTACGACTAGCGGGGGAATGCGGGGCGGGGAGCTGTTTTTT. Its protein is CASSVATTSGGMRGGELFF.

The V gene is TRBV7-9, the J gene TRBJ1-5; D remains ambiguous. This CDR3 contains 12 residues. Deletions cut 3 bases from V and 3 bases from J, with 3 bases between. From germline, CDR1 is SEHNR and CDR2 FQNEAQ (reference sequence). The CDR3 is CASSFDNQPQHF. CDR3 coding DNA: TGTGCCAGCAGCTTTGACAATCAGCCCCAGCATTTT.

The chain combines TRBV5-6 with TRBJ2-5; D unclear. This CDR3 is 11 amino acids long. V was trimmed by 1 base and J by 5 bases, leaving 3 bases between them. Germline CDR1 reads SGHDT; CDR2 reads YYEEEE. The CDR3 protein is CASSLRETQYF. Written as DNA, the CDR3 is TGTGCCAGCAGCTTGCGGGAGACCCAGTACTTC.

This chain uses TRBV6-5 with TRBJ2-7, with 11 positions matching TRBD2. CDR1 is MNHEY and CDR2 is SVGAGI in the germline V gene. Trimming removed 5 bases from V and 6 bases from J; junction bases left unmatched: 9. The CDR3 has 15 residues. CDR3 in amino acids: CASSPSGGFAGEQYF. The CDR3 bases are TGTGCCAGCAGTCCTAGCGGGGGGTTTGCTGGCGAGCAGTACTTC.

The count of this clone is one. The chain employs TRBV5-1 and TRBJ2-1, with D unclear. Trimming removed 3 bases from V and 0 bases from J, with 4 bases in between. The CDR3 length is 13 residues. Germline V gene sequence: CDR1 SGHRS, CDR2 YFSETQ. CDR3 nucleotide sequence: TGCGCCAGCAGCTGGAGCTCCTACAATGAGCAGTTCTTC. Translated: CASSWSSYNEQFF.

This clone has just one count. CDR3 sequence (DNA): TGTGCCAGCACCAAAGGAGGTGGGGATACGCAGTATTTT. This gives the protein CASTKGGGDTQYF. The J gene is TRBJ2-3, the V gene TRBV12-3 or TRBV12-4; D may be TRBD2 (5 bases). The CDR3 sequence is 13 residues long. The V gene lost 7 bases and the J gene lost 6 bases, with 14 bases spanning the gap.

This clone is a singleton in its sample. J is TRBJ2-7 and V is TRBV6-4; 8 bases match TRBD1. This CDR3 is 19 amino acids long. Germline-derived CDR1 and CDR2 are MRHNA and SNTAGT. With V trimmed by 2 bases and J by 1 base, 16 bases remained unmatched. The CDR3 coding sequence is TGTGCCAGCAGTGACAGGGGAGGACAGGGCGAGATCCCTTCCTACGAGCAGTACTTC. This gives the protein CASSDRGGQGEIPSYEQYF.

The genes are TRBV4-1 and TRBJ1-2, with a weak D call TRBD1 (5 bases). Looked up from germline, CDR1 is MGHRA and CDR2 is YSYEKL. The CDR3 spans 16 residues. Trimming left V 5 bases short and J 7 bases short, with 23 bases between. For the CDR3, the DNA is TGCGCCAGCAGCTCGCCGGGACCCATGGGCCGCCGTGGCTACACCTTC. As protein: CASSSPGPMGRRGYTF.

This chain joins TRBV4-1 and TRBJ1-5, with 7 bases that match TRBD1. From germline, CDR1 is MGHRA and CDR2 YSYEKL. This CDR3 has 15 amino acids. V trimming: 4 bases; J trimming: 5 bases; junction bases outside the gene matches: 8. As DNA, the CDR3 is TGCGCCAGCAGCCTCATCCGAGACAGGGATCAGCCCCAGCATTTT. Amino acid sequence: CASSLIRDRDQPQHF.

V usage is TRBV28 and J usage is TRBJ1-1; D not certain. Deletions cut 4 bases from V and 6 bases from J, with 21 bases between. There are 16 residues in the CDR3. The germline gives CDR1 MDHEN, CDR2 SYDVKM. The CDR3 DNA reads TGTGCCAGCAGTTCAAAGTGGGGTATGGCATCGCCTGAAGCTTTCTTT. Protein: CASSSKWGMASPEAFF.

As regards this clone: Other DNA sequences in this sample translate to the same CDR3. This sequence joins TRBV9 and TRBJ2-1; the match to TRBD2 covers 11 bases. V was clipped by 0 bases and J by 4 bases; unmatched bases: 0. Germline V gives CDR1 SGDLS, CDR2 YYNGEE. The CDR3 has 15 amino acids. CDR3 sequence: CASSVASGGYNEQFF. CDR3 nucleotides: TGTGCCAGCAGCGTAGCTAGCGGGGGGTACAATGAGCAGTTCTTC.

The chain links TRBV27 to TRBJ1-3; no reliable D call. The germline V gene has CDR1 MNHEY and CDR2 SMNVEV (reference sequence). V lost 5 bases and J lost 4, with 12 bases in between. The CDR3 runs to 14 residues. The CDR3 loop reads CASSREGGGNTIYF. CDR3 nucleotides: TGTGCCAGCAGTAGGGAGGGAGGGGGAAACACCATATATTTT.

The chain couples TRBV14 to TRBJ1-6; TRBD1 matches at 7 bases. V shed 4 bases and J 11 bases; nucleotides not matched to a gene: 2. CDR3 length equals 12 residues. Looked up from germline, CDR1 is SGHDN and CDR2 is FVKESK. Here the CDR3 reads CASSPTGAPLHF. In nucleotides, the CDR3 is TGTGCCAGCAGCCCTACAGGGGCACCCCTCCACTTT.

J is TRBJ1-2 and V is TRBV7-2, with TRBD1 identical over 7 bases. Germline V gene lookup returns CDR1 SGHTA and CDR2 FQGNSA. CDR3 size: 13 residues. V lost 5 bases and J lost 8; bases outside the gene matches: 8. The CDR3 loop reads CASSVNRGFGYTF. Written as DNA, the CDR3 is TGTGCCAGCAGCGTTAACAGGGGATTCGGCTACACCTTC. The variable domain in full, with the rest retrieved from reference TRBV7-2 and TRBJ1-2, is GAGVSQSPSNKVTEKGKDVELRCDPISGHTALYWYRQSLGQGLEFLIYFQGNSAPDKSGLPSDRFSAERTGGSVSTLTIQRTQQEDSAVYLCASSVNRGFGYTFGSGTRLTVV.

The V and J genes are TRBV27 and TRBJ2-3; perhaps TRBD2 as D (6 bases). This CDR3 region has 15 residues. The germline gives CDR1 MNHEY, CDR2 SMNVEV (reference sequence). V was shortened by 6 bases and J by 7 bases, with 20 bases between the two germline ends. CDR3 sequence reads: CASRRDSGLAYTQYF. In nucleotides, the CDR3 is TGTGCCAGCAGGCGGGACTCCGGTTTAGCATATACGCAGTATTTT.

The chain combines TRBV5-1 with TRBJ1-3; D uncertain. Germline values: CDR1 SGHRS, CDR2 YFSETQ. Trimming cost V 3 bases and J 0 bases, with 13 bases left between them. The CDR3 runs 16 residues. CDR3 nucleotides: TGCGCCAGCAGCTCCCACTACGGCTACTCTGGAAACACCATATATTTT. Translated, it gives CASSSHYGYSGNTIYF. The full variable domain, in which reference TRBV5-1 and TRBJ1-3 provide the parts outside the CDR3, is KAGVTQTPRYLIKTRGQQVTLSCSPISGHRSVSWYQQTPGQGLQFLFEYFSETQRNKGNFPGRFSGRQFSNSRSEMNVSTLELGDSALYLCASSSHYGYSGNTIYFGEGSWLTVV.

The chain links TRBV11-2 to TRBJ1-5, with TRBD1 identical over 8 bases. The CDR3 extends over 15 amino acids. Germline-derived CDR1 and CDR2 are SGHAT and FQNNGV. The ends lost 5 bases at V and 4 bases at J; junction bases unmatched: 7. The CDR3, as DNA: TGTGCCAGCAGCGTCGGACAGGGTAGGAATCAGCCCCAGCATTTT. It specifies CASSVGQGRNQPQHF. The whole variable domain, remainder taken from reference TRBV11-2 and TRBJ1-5, is EAGVAQSPRYKIIEKRQSVAFWCNPISGHATLYWYQQILGQGPKLLIQFQNNGVVDDSQLPKDRFSAERLKGVDSTLKIQPAKLEDSAVYLCASSVGQGRNQPQHFGDGTRLSIL.

This chain joins TRBV6-5 and TRBJ1-5; D is perhaps TRBD1 (5 bases). V lost 6 bases and J 0 bases, leaving 9 bases between the germline ends. Germline V gene data show CDR1 as MNHEY and CDR2 as SVGAGI. This CDR3 is built from 14 residues. This CDR3 is CASRETDSNQPQHF. The CDR3 region has the DNA TGTGCCAGCAGGGAGACAGATAGCAATCAGCCCCAGCATTTT.

V is TRBV11-2 and J is TRBJ1-1; D is uncertain. The CDR3 extends over 14 amino acids. V dropped 2 bases and J dropped 4 bases, with 11 bases sitting between them. Germline V CDR1 and CDR2: SGHAT, FQNNGV. The CDR3 DNA reads TGTGCCAGCAGCTTAATGGGGAGAGGCACTGAAGCTTTCTTT. Its protein product is CASSLMGRGTEAFF.

The gene calls are TRBV7-8 and TRBJ1-5; a weak D match, TRBD1 (5 bases). This CDR3 contains 17 residues. V lost 5 bases, J lost 3 bases, and 20 bases lay in between. From germline, CDR1 is SGHVS and CDR2 FQNEAQ. CDR3 amino acids: CASSEGRTLNNNQPQHF. In nucleotides, the CDR3 is TGTGCCAGCAGCGAGGGACGGACTCTTAATAACAATCAGCCCCAGCATTTT.

The chain employs TRBV6-5 and TRBJ1-2, with a possible D match to TRBD1 (5 bases). Per the germline V gene, CDR1 is MNHEY and CDR2 is SVGAGI. CDR3 length: 13 amino acids. The germline V and J ends were trimmed by 5 bases and 2 bases, with 9 bases remaining between them. The CDR3 protein is CASSIRENYGYTF. CDR3 bases: TGTGCCAGCAGTATCAGGGAGAACTATGGCTACACCTTC.

J is TRBJ2-2 and V is TRBV3-1 (or the pseudogene TRBV3-2); D is unresolved. Trimming took 1 base from V and 5 from J, leaving 8 bases between them. The CDR3 spans 14 residues. The germline V gene encodes CDR1 LGHDT and CDR2 YNNKEL (reference sequence). CDR3 residues: CASSQGLVTGELFF. In DNA form, the CDR3 reads TGTGCCAGCAGCCAAGGTTTGGTTACCGGGGAGCTGTTTTTT.

This chain joins TRBV27 and TRBJ2-2; weak D call: TRBD2 (6 bases). CDR1 is MNHEY, CDR2 SMNVEV, per germline (reference sequence). The CDR3 spans 15 residues. The V and J ends lost 7 bases and 4 bases respectively, with 16 bases between them. CDR3 protein: CASTQTGTFTGELFF. For the CDR3, the DNA is TGTGCCAGCACCCAGACCGGGACTTTCACCGGGGAGCTGTTTTTT.

The J gene is TRBJ1-6, the V gene TRBV7-2; the D is unclear. V gave up 3 bases and J gave up 7 bases, with 13 bases separating them. The CDR3 length is 15 residues. Germline V gene lookup returns CDR1 SGHTA and CDR2 FQGNSA. The CDR3 is CASSLAIHRNSPLHF. CDR3 nucleotides: TGTGCCAGCAGCTTGGCCATTCATCGAAATTCACCCCTCCACTTT.

The chain recombines TRBV6-5 with TRBJ1-1; D is ambiguous. V lost 9 bases, J lost 1 base, and 15 bases lay in between. CDR1 MNHEY and CDR2 SVGAGI come from the germline V gene. The CDR3 loop spans 14 amino acids. The CDR3 region is CASTATGKNTEAFF. The CDR3, as DNA: TGTGCCAGTACGGCGACGGGGAAGAACACTGAAGCTTTCTTT.

The chain joins TRBV3-1 (or the pseudogene TRBV3-2) to TRBJ1-3; TRBD1 is a possible D gene (5 bases). Trimming removed 4 bases from V and 0 bases from J, with 13 bases in between. Germline CDR1 reads LGHDT; CDR2 reads YNNKEL (reference sequence). This CDR3 is built from 16 residues. CDR3 nucleotides: TGTGCCAGCAGCCTTATATTGACAGACTCTGGAAACACCATATATTTT. Residues: CASSLILTDSGNTIYF.

This chain links TRBV5-1 with TRBJ2-7; no clear D gene. This CDR3 comprises 13 residues. Germline-derived CDR1 and CDR2 are SGHRS and YFSETQ. V was pared by 0 bases and J by 5 bases, with 9 bases between. This chain's CDR3 is CASSLASPNEQYF. The CDR3, as DNA: TGCGCCAGCAGCTTGGCCAGCCCAAACGAGCAGTACTTC.

The chain links TRBV5-8 to TRBJ1-2, with TRBD1 matching over 12 bases. CDR1 is SGHTS and CDR2 is YDEGEE in the germline V gene. V was clipped by 4 bases and J by 2 bases; unmatched bases: 6. The CDR3 consists of 16 residues. CDR3 amino acids: CASSRDRGQSNYGYTF. The CDR3 DNA follows: TGTGCCAGCAGCCGGGACAGGGGGCAATCGAACTATGGCTACACCTTC.

V usage is TRBV29-1 and J usage is TRBJ1-2, with a weak D call TRBD1 (5 bases). Trimming cost V 4 bases and J 8 bases, with 14 bases left between them. This CDR3 comprises 12 residues. Germline loops: CDR1 SQVTM, CDR2 ANQGSEA. The CDR3 region is CSVGSRGEGYTF. CDR3 in DNA: TGCAGCGTTGGGTCAAGGGGCGAGGGCTACACCTTC.

The chain couples TRBV10-3 to TRBJ2-3; the match to TRBD1 covers 11 bases. Germline V CDR1 and CDR2: ENHRY, SYGVKD. The CDR3 has 14 amino acids. V trimming: 6 bases; J trimming: 5 bases; junction bases outside the gene matches: 4. The CDR3 DNA is TGTGCCATCAGCGGGACAGGGGGTGGAGATACGCAGTATTTT. This encodes CAISGTGGGDTQYF.

The V gene is TRBV4-3, the J gene TRBJ1-6; D is perhaps TRBD1 (5 bases). The V gene's germline CDR1 is LGHNA and CDR2 YSLEER. The CDR3 length is 15 residues. Between the trimmed V and J ends, which lost 0 bases and 7 bases, there was a span of 10 bases. The CDR3 DNA reads TGCGCCAGCAGCCAAGATGGGACCCAAAATTCACCCCTCCACTTT. Translated, it gives CASSQDGTQNSPLHF.

To note about this clone: An end of the junction does not agree with germline; a read error may underlie this. J is TRBJ2-3 and V is TRBV7-7; 12 positions agree with TRBD1. Germline loops: CDR1 SSHAT, CDR2 FNYEAQ (reference sequence). There are 15 residues in the CDR3. In nucleotides, the CDR3 is TGTGCTAGCAGCCAGGGACAGGGGGCGGCAGATACGCAGTATTTT. It is translated as CASSQGQGAADTQYF.